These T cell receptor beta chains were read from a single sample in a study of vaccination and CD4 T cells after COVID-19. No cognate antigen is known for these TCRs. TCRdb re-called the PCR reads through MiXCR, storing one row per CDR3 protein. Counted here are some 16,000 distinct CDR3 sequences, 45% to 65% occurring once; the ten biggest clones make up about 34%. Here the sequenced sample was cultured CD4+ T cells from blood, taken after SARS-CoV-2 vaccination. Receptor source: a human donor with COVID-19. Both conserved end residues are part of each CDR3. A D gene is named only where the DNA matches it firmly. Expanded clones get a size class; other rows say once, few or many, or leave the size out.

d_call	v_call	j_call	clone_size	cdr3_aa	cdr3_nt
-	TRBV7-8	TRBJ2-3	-	CASSPGDSAIDTQYF	TGTGCCAGCAGCCCTGGTGACAGTGCAATAGATACGCAGTATTTT
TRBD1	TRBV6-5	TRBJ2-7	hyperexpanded	CASSYGGGTGTYEQYF	TGTGCCAGCAGTTACGGCGGAGGGACAGGCACCTACGAGCAGTACTTC
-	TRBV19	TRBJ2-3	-	CASSFGDTQYF	TGTGCCAGTAGTTTTGGGGATACGCAGTATTTT
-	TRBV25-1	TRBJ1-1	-	CASSEVRGTEAFF	TGTGCCAGCAGTGAAGTCCGGGGGACTGAAGCTTTCTTT
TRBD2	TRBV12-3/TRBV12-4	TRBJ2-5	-	CASTLGLAGAETQYF	TGTGCCAGCACCCTCGGACTAGCGGGGGCGGAGACCCAGTACTTC
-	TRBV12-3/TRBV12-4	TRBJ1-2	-	CASSTIGRLINYGYTF	TGTGCCAGCAGCACCATCGGACGGCTCATCAACTATGGCTACACCTTC
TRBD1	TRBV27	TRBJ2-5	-	CASSRSTGGWGTQYF	TGTGCCAGCAGTCGCAGTACAGGGGGTTGGGGGACCCAGTACTTC
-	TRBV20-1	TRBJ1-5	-	CSAREGSNQPQHF	TGCAGTGCTAGAGAAGGGTCCAATCAGCCCCAGCATTTT
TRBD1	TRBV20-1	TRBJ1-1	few	CSARDGQGYQVFF	TGCAGTGCTAGAGACGGACAGGGGTACCAAGTTTTCTTT
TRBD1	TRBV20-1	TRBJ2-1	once	CSARGWDRANEQFF	TGCAGTGCTAGAGGGTGGGACAGGGCTAATGAGCAGTTCTTC
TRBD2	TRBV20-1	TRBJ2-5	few	CSASPGGPQETQYF	TGCAGTGCTAGCCCGGGGGGGCCCCAAGAGACCCAGTACTTC
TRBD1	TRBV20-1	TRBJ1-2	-	CSASDRENYGYTF	TGCAGTGCTAGCGACAGGGAAAACTATGGCTACACCTTC
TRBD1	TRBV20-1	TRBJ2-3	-	CSASPTGGLTDTQYF	TGCAGTGCTAGCCCCACAGGGGGTCTCACAGATACGCAGTATTTT
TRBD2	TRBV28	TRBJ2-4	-	CASVERGVENIQYF	TGTGCCAGCGTAGAGCGGGGGGTCGAAAACATTCAGTACTTC
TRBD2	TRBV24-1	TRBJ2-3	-	CATSDPSFSGASTDTQYF	TGTGCCACCAGTGATCCCTCTTTTAGCGGGGCTAGCACAGATACGCAGTATTTT
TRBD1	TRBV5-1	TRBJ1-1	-	CASSHTPGQGRTEAFF	TGCGCCAGCAGCCATACACCGGGACAGGGGCGTACTGAAGCTTTCTTT
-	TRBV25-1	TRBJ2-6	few	CASSALVLSGANVLTF	TGTGCCAGCAGTGCACTCGTGTTATCTGGGGCCAACGTCCTGACTTTC
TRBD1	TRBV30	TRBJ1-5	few	CAWSPPLRDRGFQPQHF	TGTGCCTGGAGTCCCCCCCTCCGGGACAGGGGGTTCCAGCCCCAGCATTTT
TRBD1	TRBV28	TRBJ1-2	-	CASSNRGYGYTF	TGTGCCAGCAGTAACAGGGGCTATGGCTACACCTTC
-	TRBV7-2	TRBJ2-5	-	CAGSIAGETQYF	TGTGCCGGCTCAATTGCGGGGGAGACCCAGTACTTC
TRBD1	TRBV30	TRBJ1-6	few	CAWVTGAANSPLHF	TGTGCCTGGGTTACAGGGGCCGCGAATTCACCCCTCCACTTT
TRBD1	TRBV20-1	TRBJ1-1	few	CSARSGQGDTEAFF	TGCAGTGCAAGGAGCGGACAGGGAGACACTGAAGCTTTCTTT
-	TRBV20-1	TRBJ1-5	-	CSATPGGGDNQPQHF	TGCAGTGCAACCCCGGGGGGAGGTGACAATCAGCCCCAGCATTTT
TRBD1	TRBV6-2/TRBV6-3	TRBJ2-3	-	CARQRQGITDTQYF	TGTGCCCGACAAAGACAGGGGATCACAGATACGCAGTATTTT
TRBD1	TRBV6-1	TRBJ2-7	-	CASGQGATYEQYF	TGTGCCAGCGGACAGGGGGCTACCTACGAGCAGTACTTC
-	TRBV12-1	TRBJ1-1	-	CASSPPPGGTEAFF	TGTGCCAGCAGCCCCCCCCCCGGAGGGACTGAAGCTTTCTTT
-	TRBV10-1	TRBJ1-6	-	CASSENKNSPLHF	TGCGCCAGCAGTGAGAATAAGAATTCACCCCTCCACTTT
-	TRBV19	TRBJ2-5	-	CASSPRGWETQYF	TGTGCCAGTAGCCCCAGAGGTTGGGAGACCCAGTACTTC
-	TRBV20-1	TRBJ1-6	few	CSARSGRGGSSPLHF	TGCAGTGCTAGATCGGGCCGAGGAGGTAGCTCACCCCTCCACTTT
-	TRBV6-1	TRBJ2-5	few	CASSRQETQETQYF	TGTGCCAGCAGCCGTCAGGAGACCCAAGAGACCCAGTACTTC
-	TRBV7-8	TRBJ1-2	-	CASTTPPAAFGYTF	TGTGCCAGCACCACCCCACCGGCAGCCTTTGGCTACACCTTC
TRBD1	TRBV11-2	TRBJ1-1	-	CASSVDREISKAFF	TGTGCCAGCAGCGTGGACAGGGAAATCTCTAAAGCTTTCTTT
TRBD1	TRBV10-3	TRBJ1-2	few	CAISEGTGPYGYTF	TGTGCCATCAGTGAGGGGACAGGCCCCTATGGCTACACCTTC
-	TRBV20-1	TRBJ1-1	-	CSARDPGSEAFF	TGCAGTGCTAGAGACCCCGGCTCTGAAGCTTTCTTT
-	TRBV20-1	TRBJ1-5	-	CSVPVGNQPQHF	TGCAGTGTACCGGTCGGCAATCAGCCCCAGCATTTT
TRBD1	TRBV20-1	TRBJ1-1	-	CSARSGGALNTEAFF	TGCAGTGCTAGGTCAGGGGGGGCACTAAACACTGAAGCTTTCTTT
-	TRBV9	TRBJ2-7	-	CASSENPGGPYEQYF	TGTGCCAGCAGCGAAAACCCCGGGGGGCCCTACGAGCAGTACTTC
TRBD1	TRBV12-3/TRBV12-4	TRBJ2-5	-	CASRPDRGIQTQYF	TGTGCCAGCAGACCCGACAGGGGAATACAGACCCAGTACTTC
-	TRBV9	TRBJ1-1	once	CASSVSWNTEAFF	TGTGCCAGCAGCGTAAGTTGGAACACTGAAGCTTTCTTT
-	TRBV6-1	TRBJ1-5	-	CASSETQGIQPQHF	TGTGCCAGCAGTGAGACGCAGGGGATTCAGCCCCAGCATTTT
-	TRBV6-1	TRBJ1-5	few	CASSRKGPQHF	TGTGCCAGCAGCCGCAAGGGGCCCCAGCATTTT
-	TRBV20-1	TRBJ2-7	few	CSARLHLYEQYF	TGCAGTGCTCGTCTTCACCTATACGAGCAGTACTTC
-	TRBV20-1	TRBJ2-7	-	CSAIPGLPYEQYF	TGCAGTGCTATTCCGGGACTGCCCTACGAGCAGTACTTC
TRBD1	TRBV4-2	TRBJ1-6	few	CASSNLPGQPNSPLHF	TGTGCCAGCAGCAACCTGCCGGGACAGCCTAATTCACCCCTCCACTTT
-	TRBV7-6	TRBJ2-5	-	CASSEGLQETQYF	TGTGCCAGCAGCGAAGGACTGCAAGAGACCCAGTACTTC